The 6 T cell receptor beta chains given below trace back to one sample, sequenced in a study of cytomegalovirus exposure and HLA in healthy donors. Researchers ran the PCR with 60 Vbeta and 13 Jbeta primers. The table came from immunoSEQ multiplex PCR; TCRdb's copy has only in-frame clones and leaves some out. The repertoire holds 150,000 to 200,000 clones, with around 80% as singletons. Material for sequencing was PBMCs. The receptors come from a woman between 50 and 59 years old in good health and CMV-seronegative.

CDR3 sequence reads: CASRTGGTLGNQPQHF. Here the CDR3 DNA reads TGTGCCTCCCGGACAGGGGGTACATTGGGCAATCAGCCCCAGCATTTT. V is TRBV19 and J is TRBJ1-5; 10 bases are shared with TRBD1. J gave up 2 bases and V 11 bases, and 12 bases lay outside the gene matches. The germline CDR1 and CDR2 sequences are LNHDA and SQIVND (reference sequence). The CDR3 covers 16 residues.

The rearrangement links TRBV6-1 to TRBJ2-5; 7 nucleotides agree with TRBD1. The last part of the DNA fits TRBJ2-7 better; the J call may be wrong. CDR3 length equals 13 residues. The germline V gene encodes CDR1 MNHNS and CDR2 SASEGT. CDR3 region: CASSVRGFYEQYF. CDR3 bases: TGTGCCAGCAGTGTCAGGGGGTTCTACGAGCAGTACTTC.

The chain links TRBV21-1 to TRBJ2-5; the table's D call TRBD1 went unverified against the DNA. TRBV21-1 is recorded as a pseudogene. This CDR3 comprises 16 residues. CDR3 residues: CASSKDGQGARETQYF. The CDR3 DNA follows: TGTGCCAGCAGCAAAGATGGTCAGGGGGCGCGGGAGACCCAGTACTTC.

The rearrangement joins TRBV7-8 to TRBJ1-1; perhaps TRBD1 as D (5 bases). CDR1 is SGHVS and CDR2 is FQNEAQ in the germline V gene. The CDR3 totals 16 residues. V was shortened by 5 bases and J by 3 bases, with 19 bases between the two germline ends. This CDR3 reads CASSPLGRLGDTEAFF. CDR3 coding DNA: TGTGCCAGCAGCCCCCTGGGGCGTTTAGGGGACACTGAAGCTTTCTTT.

The CDR3 DNA sequence: TGCGCCAGCAGGGCGGGAGCTGTTCCGGTGGAGACCCAGTACTTC. This encodes CASRAGAVPVETQYF. The chain combines TRBV5-1 with TRBJ2-5; TRBD2 aligns across 7 bases. Germline lookup yields CDR1 SGHRS and CDR2 YFSETQ. V gave up 5 bases and J gave up 5 bases; unmatched junction bases: 12. The CDR3 sequence is 15 residues long.

The V gene is TRBV28, the J gene TRBJ2-3; TRBD2 is a possible D gene (5 bases). Germline V lookup: CDR1 MDHEN, CDR2 SYDVKM. Between the trimmed V and J ends, which lost 6 bases and 6 bases, there was a span of 7 bases. CDR3 size: 11 residues. The CDR3 nucleotides read TGTGCCAGCAGCCCGGGGGATACGCAGTATTTT. It codes for CASSPGDTQYF.